This TCR beta chain originates from a study of blood T cell repertoires in COVID-19. Looking at the study overall: Some COVID-19 samples were acute and others convalescent; all came from the United States, Italy and Spain. The cDNA or gDNA used as material had been derived from T cells, B-cell-depleted T cells, or PBMCs.

The V and J ends lost 0 bases and 0 bases respectively, with 18 bases between them. This CDR3 contains 19 residues. Germline lookup yields CDR1 LNHDA and CDR2 SQIVND (reference sequence). Original data processing: Estimation of nucleated cell counts relied on the amplification of reference gene primers. Clones were sequenced by immunoSEQ multiplex PCR, and TCRdb holds only the in-frame ones, with some missing. The V and J calls and clone size come from that table; D and trimming were worked out from the DNA. Of roughly 300,000 clones listed, 70% to 90% are singletons. The clonotype originates from a woman aged 45-65 years who had recovered from COVID-19. The rearrangement uses TRBV19 and TRBJ2-4, with D maybe TRBD1 (5 bases). The specimen sequenced was peripheral blood. CDR3 coding DNA: TGTGCCAGTAGTATAGACAGGGCCTACTCACCGTTAGCCAAAAACATTCAGTACTTC. This translates into CASSIDRAYSPLAKNIQYF.